This T cell receptor (beta chain) originates from a study of OX40 agonist ivuxolimab in advanced cancers. Across the study: Patients were infused with ivuxolimab every 2 weeks at 0.01 to 10 mg/kg. General observations from the study: Clonal expansion by week 6 occurred in CD4+ and CD8+ blood T cells (at 0.1 to 3.0 mg/kg). The mean number of expanded clones was higher in CD8+ T cells than in CD4+.

TCRdb keeps only in-frame clones here, not all; method: immunoSEQ multiplex PCR. The sample shows approximately 63,000 clones, 70% to 80% of them seen only once. In the case of this clone: The target antigen is unknown.

V lost 5 bases to trimming and J lost 0 bases; unmatched junction nucleotides: 6. This CDR3 comprises 16 residues. CDR1 KGHSH and CDR2 LQKENI come from the germline V gene. This chain uses TRBV18 with TRBJ1-3; TRBD1 matches 8 bases. This TCR was sampled from an adult with an advanced solid tumor such as melanoma, head and neck, liver or kidney cancer. The sample in question was CD4+ or CD8+ T cells sorted from blood, obtained in a trial of the OX40 agonist ivuxolimab. The DNA of the CDR3 is TGTGCCAGCTCAGTGACAGGGGTGAGCTCTGGAAACACCATATATTTT. It translates to CASSVTGVSSGNTIYF.